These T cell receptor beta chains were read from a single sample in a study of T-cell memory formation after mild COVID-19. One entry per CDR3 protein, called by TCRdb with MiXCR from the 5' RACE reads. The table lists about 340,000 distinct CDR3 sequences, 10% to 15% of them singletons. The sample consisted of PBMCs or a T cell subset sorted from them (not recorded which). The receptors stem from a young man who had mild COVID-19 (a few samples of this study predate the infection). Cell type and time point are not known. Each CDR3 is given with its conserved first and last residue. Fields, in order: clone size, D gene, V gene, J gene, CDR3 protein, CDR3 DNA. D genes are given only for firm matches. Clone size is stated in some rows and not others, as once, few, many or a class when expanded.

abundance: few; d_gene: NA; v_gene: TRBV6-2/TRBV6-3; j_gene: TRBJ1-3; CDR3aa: CASSYSKWTYRAGNTIYF; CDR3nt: TGTGCCAGCAGTTACTCGAAGTGGACGTATCGAGCTGGAAACACCATATATTTT
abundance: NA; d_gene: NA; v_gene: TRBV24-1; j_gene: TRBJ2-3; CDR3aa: CATSDPGGLSRDTQYF; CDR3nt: TGTGCCACCAGTGATCCCGGGGGACTGTCCCGAGATACGCAGTATTTT
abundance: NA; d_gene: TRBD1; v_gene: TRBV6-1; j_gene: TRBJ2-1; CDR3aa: CASSEKDRPPHEQFF; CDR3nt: TGTGCCAGCAGTGAGAAGGACAGGCCTCCGCATGAGCAGTTCTTC
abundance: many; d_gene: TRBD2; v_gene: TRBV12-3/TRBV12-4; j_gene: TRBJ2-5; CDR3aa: CASSLRAGGRETQYF; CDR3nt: TGTGCCAGCAGTTTACGAGCGGGGGGCAGGGAGACCCAGTACTTC
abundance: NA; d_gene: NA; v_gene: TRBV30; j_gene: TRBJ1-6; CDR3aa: CAWSVLGGLRNSPLHF; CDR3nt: TGTGCCTGGAGTGTACTTGGGGGACTGAGAAATTCACCCCTCCACTTT
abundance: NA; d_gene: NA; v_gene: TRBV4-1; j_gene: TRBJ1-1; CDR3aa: CASSGEGAEAFF; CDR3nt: TGCGCCAGCAGCGGGGAAGGGGCTGAAGCTTTCTTT
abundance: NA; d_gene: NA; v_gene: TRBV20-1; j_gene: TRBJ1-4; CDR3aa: CSARGGDEKLFF; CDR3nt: TGCAGTGCTAGGGGAGGTGATGAAAAACTGTTTTTT
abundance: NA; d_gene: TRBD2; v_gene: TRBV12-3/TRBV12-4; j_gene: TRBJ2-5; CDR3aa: CASSRRTRDETQYF; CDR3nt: TGTGCCAGCAGCCGTCGGACTAGGGATGAGACCCAGTACTTC
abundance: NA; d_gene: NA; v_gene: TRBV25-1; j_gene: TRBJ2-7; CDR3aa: CASSEGFRQGNYEQYF; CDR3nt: TGTGCCAGCAGTGAAGGTTTTCGGCAGGGCAACTACGAGCAGTACTTC
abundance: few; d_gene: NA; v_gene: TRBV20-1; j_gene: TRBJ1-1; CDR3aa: CSVLGASNTEAFF; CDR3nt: TGCAGTGTGTTGGGGGCCTCTAACACTGAAGCTTTCTTT
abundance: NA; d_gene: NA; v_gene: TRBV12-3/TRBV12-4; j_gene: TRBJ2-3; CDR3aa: CASSFKVDIGDTQYF; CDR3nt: TGTGCCAGCAGTTTTAAGGTCGACATAGGAGATACGCAGTATTTT
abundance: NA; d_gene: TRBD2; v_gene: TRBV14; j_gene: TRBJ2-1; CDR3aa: CASSQESLAGGNEQFF; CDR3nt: TGTGCCAGCAGCCAAGAATCGCTAGCGGGGGGCAATGAGCAGTTCTTC
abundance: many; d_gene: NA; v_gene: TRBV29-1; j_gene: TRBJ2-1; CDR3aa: CSVVSGYNEQFF; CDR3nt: TGCAGCGTTGTCTCGGGGTACAATGAGCAGTTCTTC
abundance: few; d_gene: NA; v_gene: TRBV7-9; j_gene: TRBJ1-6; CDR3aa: CASSLVAGNSPLHF; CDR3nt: TGTGCCAGCAGCTTAGTGGCCGGGAATTCACCCCTCCACTTT
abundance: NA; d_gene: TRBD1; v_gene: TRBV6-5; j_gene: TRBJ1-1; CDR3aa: CASSYSIRDRGRSFF; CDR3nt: TGTGCCAGCAGTTACTCGATCCGGGACAGAGGGCGGTCTTTCTTT
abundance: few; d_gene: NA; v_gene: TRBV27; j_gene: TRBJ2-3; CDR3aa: CASSFYNADTQYF; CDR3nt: TGTGCCAGCAGTTTTTATAATGCAGATACGCAGTATTTT
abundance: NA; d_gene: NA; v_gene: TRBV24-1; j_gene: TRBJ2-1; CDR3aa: CATSESDRRGEQFF; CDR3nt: TGTGCCACCAGTGAATCTGACAGGAGAGGTGAGCAGTTCTTC
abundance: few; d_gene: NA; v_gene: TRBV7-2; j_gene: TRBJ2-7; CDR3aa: CASSLAGKPYEQYF; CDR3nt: TGTGCCAGCAGCTTAGCTGGGAAGCCCTACGAGCAGTACTTC
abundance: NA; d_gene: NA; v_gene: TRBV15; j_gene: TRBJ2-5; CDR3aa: CATSRDHRETQYF; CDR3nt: TGTGCCACCAGCAGAGATCATAGAGAGACCCAGTACTTC
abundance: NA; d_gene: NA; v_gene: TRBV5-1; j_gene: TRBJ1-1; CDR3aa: CASSLVARNTEAFF; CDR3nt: TGCGCCAGCAGCTTGGTGGCGAGGAACACTGAAGCTTTCTTT
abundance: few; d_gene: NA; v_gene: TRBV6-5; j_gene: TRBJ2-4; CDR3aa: CASSYSPEGRNIQYF; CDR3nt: TGTGCCAGCAGTTACTCACCCGAGGGTAGAAACATTCAGTACTTC
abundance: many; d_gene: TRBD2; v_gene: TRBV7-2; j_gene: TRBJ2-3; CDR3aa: CASSPSSGGAHTQYF; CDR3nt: TGTGCCAGCAGCCCGTCCAGCGGGGGGGCGCATACGCAGTATTTT
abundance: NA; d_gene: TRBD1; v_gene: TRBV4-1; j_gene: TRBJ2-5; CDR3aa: CASSRNRDRGTGETQYF; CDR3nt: TGCGCCAGCAGCCGAAATCGGGACAGGGGTACGGGAGAGACCCAGTACTTC
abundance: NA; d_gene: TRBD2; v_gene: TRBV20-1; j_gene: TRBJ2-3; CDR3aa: CSARGDSGGADTQYF; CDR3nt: TGCAGTGCTAGAGGGGACAGCGGGGGGGCCGATACGCAGTATTTT
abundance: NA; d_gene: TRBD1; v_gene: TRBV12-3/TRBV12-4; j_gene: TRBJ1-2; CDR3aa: CASSTTGVDGYTF; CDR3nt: TGTGCCAGCAGTACGACAGGGGTGGATGGCTACACCTTC
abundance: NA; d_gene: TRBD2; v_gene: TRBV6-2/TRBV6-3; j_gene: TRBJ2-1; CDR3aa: CASSLTSGGLHSYNEQFF; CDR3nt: TGTGCCAGCAGCCTGACTAGCGGGGGCCTCCACTCCTACAATGAGCAGTTCTTC
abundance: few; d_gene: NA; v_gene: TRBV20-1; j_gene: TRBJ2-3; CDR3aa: CSASRWSTDMQYF; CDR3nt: TGCAGTGCTAGTCGGTGGAGCACAGATATGCAGTATTTT
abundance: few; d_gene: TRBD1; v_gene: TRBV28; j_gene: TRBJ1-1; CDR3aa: CASSMLDRAEAFF; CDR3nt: TGTGCCAGCAGTATGTTAGACAGGGCTGAAGCTTTCTTT
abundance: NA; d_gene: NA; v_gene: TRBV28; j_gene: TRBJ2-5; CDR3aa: CASSNPLRRETQYF; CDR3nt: TGTGCCAGCAGCAACCCCCTCCGAAGGGAGACCCAGTACTTC
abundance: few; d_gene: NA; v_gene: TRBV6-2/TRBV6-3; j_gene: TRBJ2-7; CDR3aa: CASSPDPYEQYF; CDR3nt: TGTGCCAGCAGTCCCGACCCCTACGAGCAGTACTTC
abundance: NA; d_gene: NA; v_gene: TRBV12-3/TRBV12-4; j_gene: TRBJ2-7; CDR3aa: CASSPHKGAYEQYF; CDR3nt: TGTGCCAGCAGTCCCCACAAGGGGGCCTACGAGCAGTACTTC
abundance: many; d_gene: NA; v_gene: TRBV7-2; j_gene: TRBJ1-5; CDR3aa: CASSLRRGQPQHF; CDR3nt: TGTGCCAGCAGCTTACGCCGAGGTCAGCCCCAGCATTTT
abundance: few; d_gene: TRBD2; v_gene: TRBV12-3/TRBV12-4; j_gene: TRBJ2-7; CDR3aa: CASSPGTSGGYEQYF; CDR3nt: TGTGCCAGCAGCCCCGGGACTAGCGGGGGATACGAGCAGTACTTC
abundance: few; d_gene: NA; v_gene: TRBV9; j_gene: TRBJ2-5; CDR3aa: CASSVIDSTAQETQYF; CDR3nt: TGTGCCAGCAGCGTCATTGACAGCACCGCACAAGAGACCCAGTACTTC
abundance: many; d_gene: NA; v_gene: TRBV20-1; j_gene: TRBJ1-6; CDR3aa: CSARDGGQINSPLHF; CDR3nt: TGCAGTGCTAGAGATGGCGGACAAATTAATTCACCCCTCCACTTT
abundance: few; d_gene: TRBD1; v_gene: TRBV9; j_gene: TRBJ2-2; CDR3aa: CASSYRDRGTGELFF; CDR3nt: TGTGCCAGCAGCTACCGGGACAGAGGCACCGGGGAGCTGTTTTTT
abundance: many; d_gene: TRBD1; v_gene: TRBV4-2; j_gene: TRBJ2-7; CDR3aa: CASSQRTGAVTYEQYF; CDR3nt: TGTGCCAGCAGCCAAAGGACAGGGGCTGTCACCTACGAGCAGTACTTC
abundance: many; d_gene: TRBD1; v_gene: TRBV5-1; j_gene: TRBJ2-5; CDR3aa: CASSFIGTAQETQYF; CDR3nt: TGCGCCAGCAGCTTCATCGGGACAGCACAAGAGACCCAGTACTTC
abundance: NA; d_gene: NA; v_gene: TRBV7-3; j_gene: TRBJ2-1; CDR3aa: CASSINTAYNEQFF; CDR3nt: TGTGCCAGCAGCATTAATACAGCCTACAATGAGCAGTTCTTC
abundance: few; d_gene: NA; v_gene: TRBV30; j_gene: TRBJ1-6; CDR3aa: CAWSEPGANSPLHF; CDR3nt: TGTGCCTGGAGTGAGCCAGGGGCCAATTCACCCCTCCACTTT
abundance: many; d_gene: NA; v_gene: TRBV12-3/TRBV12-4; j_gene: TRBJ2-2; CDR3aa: CASSPGSGELFF; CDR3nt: TGTGCCAGCAGTCCCGGGAGTGGGGAGCTGTTTTTT
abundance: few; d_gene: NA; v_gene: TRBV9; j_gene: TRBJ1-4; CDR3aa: CASSVAPGEKLFF; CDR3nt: TGTGCCAGCAGCGTTGCCCCGGGCGAAAAACTGTTTTTT
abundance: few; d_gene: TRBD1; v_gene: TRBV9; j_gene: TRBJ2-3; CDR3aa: CASTDWDSRSDTQYF; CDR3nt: TGTGCCAGCACGGATTGGGACAGCAGATCAGATACGCAGTATTTT
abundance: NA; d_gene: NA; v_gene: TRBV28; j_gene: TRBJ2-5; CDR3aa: CASSPGTVLETQYF; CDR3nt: TGTGCCAGCAGTCCCGGGACGGTACTAGAGACCCAGTACTTC
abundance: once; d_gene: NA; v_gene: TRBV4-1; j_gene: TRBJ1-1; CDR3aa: CASSQAQRSGTEAFF; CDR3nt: TGCGCCAGCAGCCAAGCTCAAAGGAGTGGGACTGAAGCTTTCTTT
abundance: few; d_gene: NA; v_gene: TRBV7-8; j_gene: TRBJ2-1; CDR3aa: CASSSTGTYNEQFF; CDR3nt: TGTGCCAGCAGCTCCACAGGGACCTACAATGAGCAGTTCTTC
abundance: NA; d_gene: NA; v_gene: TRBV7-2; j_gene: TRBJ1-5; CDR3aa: CASSPYPVAPQHF; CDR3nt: TGTGCCAGCAGCCCCTATCCGGTGGCGCCCCAGCATTTT
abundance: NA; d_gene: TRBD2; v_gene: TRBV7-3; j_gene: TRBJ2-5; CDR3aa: CASRSTSGGTETQYF; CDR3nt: TGTGCCAGCAGGTCGACTAGCGGGGGAACGGAGACCCAGTACTTC
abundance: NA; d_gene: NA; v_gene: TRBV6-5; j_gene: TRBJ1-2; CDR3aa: CASKGVANYGYTF; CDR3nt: TGTGCCAGCAAGGGCGTAGCTAACTATGGCTACACCTTC
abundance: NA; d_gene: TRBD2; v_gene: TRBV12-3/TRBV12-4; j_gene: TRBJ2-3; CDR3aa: CASSGLGGTDTQYF; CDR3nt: TGTGCCAGCAGTGGACTAGGGGGCACAGATACGCAGTATTTT
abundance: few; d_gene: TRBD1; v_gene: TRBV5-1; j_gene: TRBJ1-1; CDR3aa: CASSETGAFEAFF; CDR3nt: TGCGCCAGCAGCGAGACAGGGGCTTTTGAAGCTTTCTTT
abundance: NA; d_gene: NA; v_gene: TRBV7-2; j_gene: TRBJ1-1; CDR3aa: CASSLVGGVDTEAFF; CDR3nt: TGTGCCAGCAGCTTAGTGGGAGGTGTTGACACTGAAGCTTTCTTT
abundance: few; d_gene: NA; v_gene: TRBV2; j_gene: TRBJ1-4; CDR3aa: CASRTVTRGEKLFF; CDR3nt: TGTGCCAGCCGGACAGTCACACGGGGGGAAAAACTGTTTTTT
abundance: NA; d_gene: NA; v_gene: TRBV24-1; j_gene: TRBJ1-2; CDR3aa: CATSGQDFYGYTF; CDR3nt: TGTGCCACCAGTGGCCAGGACTTCTATGGCTACACCTTC